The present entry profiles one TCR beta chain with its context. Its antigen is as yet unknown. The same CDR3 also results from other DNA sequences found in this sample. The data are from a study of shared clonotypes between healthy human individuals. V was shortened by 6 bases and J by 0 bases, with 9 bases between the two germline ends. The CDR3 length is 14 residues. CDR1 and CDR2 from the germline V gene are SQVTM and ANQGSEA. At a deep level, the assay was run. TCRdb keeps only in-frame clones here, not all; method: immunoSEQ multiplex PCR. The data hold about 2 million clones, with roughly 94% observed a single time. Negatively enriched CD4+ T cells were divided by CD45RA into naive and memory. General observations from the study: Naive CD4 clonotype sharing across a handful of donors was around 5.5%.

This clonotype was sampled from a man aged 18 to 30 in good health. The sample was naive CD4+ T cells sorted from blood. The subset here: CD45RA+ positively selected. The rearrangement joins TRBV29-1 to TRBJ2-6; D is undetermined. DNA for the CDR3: TGCAGCGTGGACCCAGGCTCTGGGGCCAACGTCCTGACTTTC. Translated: CSVDPGSGANVLTF.